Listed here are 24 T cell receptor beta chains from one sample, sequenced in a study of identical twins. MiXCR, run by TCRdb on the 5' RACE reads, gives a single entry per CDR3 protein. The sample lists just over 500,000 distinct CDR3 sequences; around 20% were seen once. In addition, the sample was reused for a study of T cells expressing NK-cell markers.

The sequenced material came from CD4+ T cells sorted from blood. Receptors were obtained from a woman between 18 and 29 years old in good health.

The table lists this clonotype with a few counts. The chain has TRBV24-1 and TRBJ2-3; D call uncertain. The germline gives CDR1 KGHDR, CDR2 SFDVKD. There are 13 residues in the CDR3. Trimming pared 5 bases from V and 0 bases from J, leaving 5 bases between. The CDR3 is CATSAKSTDTQYF. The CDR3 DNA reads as TGTGCCACCAGTGCCAAGAGCACAGATACGCAGTATTTT.

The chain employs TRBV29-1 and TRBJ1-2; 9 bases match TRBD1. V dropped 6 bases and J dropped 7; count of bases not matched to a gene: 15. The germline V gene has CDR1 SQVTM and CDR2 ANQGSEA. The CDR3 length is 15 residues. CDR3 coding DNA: TGCAGCGTGGACCGATCCGGGACAGGGCTTCCTGGCTACACCTTC. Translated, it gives CSVDRSGTGLPGYTF.

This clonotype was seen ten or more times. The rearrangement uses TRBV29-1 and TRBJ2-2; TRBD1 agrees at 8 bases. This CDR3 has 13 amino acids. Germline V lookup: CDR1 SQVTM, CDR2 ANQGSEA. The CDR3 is CSLQGANTGELFF. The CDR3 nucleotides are TGCTCCTTACAGGGGGCGAACACCGGGGAGCTGTTTTTT.

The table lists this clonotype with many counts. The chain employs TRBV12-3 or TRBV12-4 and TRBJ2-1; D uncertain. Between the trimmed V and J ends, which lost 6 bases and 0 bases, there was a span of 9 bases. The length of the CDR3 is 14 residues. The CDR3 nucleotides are TGTGCCAGCAGAACTCTCAGCTCCTACAATGAGCAGTTCTTC. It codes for CASRTLSSYNEQFF.

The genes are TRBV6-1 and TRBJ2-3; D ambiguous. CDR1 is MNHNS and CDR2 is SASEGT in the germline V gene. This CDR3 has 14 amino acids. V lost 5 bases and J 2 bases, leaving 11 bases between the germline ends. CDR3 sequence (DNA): TGTGCCAGCAGTCAGACTGGGGACACAGATACGCAGTATTTT. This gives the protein CASSQTGDTDTQYF.

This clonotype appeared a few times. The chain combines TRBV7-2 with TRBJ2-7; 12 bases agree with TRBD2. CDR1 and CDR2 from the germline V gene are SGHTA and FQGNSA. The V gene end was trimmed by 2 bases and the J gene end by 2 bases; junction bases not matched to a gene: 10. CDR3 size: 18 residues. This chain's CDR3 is CASSLTVTSGSTAYEQYF. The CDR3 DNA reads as TGTGCCAGCAGCTTAACGGTGACTAGCGGGAGTACCGCCTACGAGCAGTACTTC.

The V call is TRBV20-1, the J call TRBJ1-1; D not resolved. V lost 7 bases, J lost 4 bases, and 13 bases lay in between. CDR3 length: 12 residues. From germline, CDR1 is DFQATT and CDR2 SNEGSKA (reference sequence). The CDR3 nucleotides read TGCAGTGGTCTCTTCTTAGGCACTGAAGCTTTCTTT. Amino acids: CSGLFLGTEAFF.

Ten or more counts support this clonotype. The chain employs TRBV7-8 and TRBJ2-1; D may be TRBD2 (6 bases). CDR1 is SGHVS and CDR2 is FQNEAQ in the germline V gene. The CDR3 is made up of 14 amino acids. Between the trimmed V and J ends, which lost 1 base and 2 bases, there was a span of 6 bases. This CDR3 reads CASSLVAAYNEQFF. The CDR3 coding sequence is TGTGCCAGCAGCTTAGTAGCGGCCTACAATGAGCAGTTCTTC.

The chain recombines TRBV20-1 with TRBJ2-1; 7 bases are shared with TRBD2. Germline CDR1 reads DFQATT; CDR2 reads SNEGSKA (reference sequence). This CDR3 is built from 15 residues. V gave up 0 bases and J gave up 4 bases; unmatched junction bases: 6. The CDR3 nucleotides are TGCAGTGCTAGAGATTCCCAGCGGGGATACAATGAGCAGTTCTTC. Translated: CSARDSQRGYNEQFF.

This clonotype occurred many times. The chain's CDR3 is CASSRLAGGTNEQFF. CDR3 DNA: TGTGCCAGCAGTCGACTAGCGGGGGGTACCAATGAGCAGTTCTTC. V and J are TRBV25-1 and TRBJ2-1, with TRBD2 matching 13 bases. J was trimmed by 6 bases and V by 5 bases; bases with no gene match: 4. The CDR3 is made up of 15 amino acids. Germline V gives CDR1 MGHDK, CDR2 SYGVNS.

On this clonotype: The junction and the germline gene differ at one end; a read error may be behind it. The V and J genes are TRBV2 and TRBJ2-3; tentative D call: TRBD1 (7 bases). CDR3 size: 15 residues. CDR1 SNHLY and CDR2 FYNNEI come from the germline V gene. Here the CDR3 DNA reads TGTGCCAGCAGAGAAGCCCCAGGGGGGACAGATACGCAGTATTTT. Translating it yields CASREAPGGTDTQYF.

The CDR3 spells CATSTLFRTVSSYNEQFF. CDR3 nucleotide sequence: TGTGCCACCAGCACACTCTTCCGGACTGTAAGCTCCTACAATGAGCAGTTCTTC. The rearrangement joins TRBV15 to TRBJ2-1; D is perhaps TRBD2 (5 bases). The germline gives CDR1 LNHNV, CDR2 YYDKDF (reference sequence). Trimming cost V 4 bases and J 0 bases, with 19 bases left between them. There are 18 residues in the CDR3.

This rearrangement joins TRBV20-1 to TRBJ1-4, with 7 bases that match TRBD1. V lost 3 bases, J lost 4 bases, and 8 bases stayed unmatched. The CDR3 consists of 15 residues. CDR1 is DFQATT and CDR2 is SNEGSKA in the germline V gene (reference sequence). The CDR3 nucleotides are TGCAGTGCTAGTAGGGGGACAGCGAATAATGAAAAACTGTTTTTT. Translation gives CSASRGTANNEKLFF.

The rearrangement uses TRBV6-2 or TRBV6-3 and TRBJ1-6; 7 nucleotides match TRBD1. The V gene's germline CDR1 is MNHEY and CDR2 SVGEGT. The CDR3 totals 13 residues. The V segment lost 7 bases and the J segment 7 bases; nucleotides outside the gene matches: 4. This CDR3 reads CASTGTENSPLHF. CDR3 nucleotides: TGTGCCAGCACGGGGACAGAGAATTCACCCCTCCACTTT.

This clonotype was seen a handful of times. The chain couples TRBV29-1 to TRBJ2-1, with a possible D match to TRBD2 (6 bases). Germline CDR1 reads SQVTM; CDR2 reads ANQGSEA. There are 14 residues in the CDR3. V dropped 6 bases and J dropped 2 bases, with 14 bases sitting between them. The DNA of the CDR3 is TGCAGCGTCGCCGGGACTCCTGCCTACAATGAGCAGTTCTTC. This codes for CSVAGTPAYNEQFF.

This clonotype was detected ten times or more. The CDR3 loop is CSASGAVNSPLHF. CDR3 DNA sequence: TGCAGTGCCTCAGGAGCAGTTAATTCACCCCTCCACTTT. The V gene is TRBV20-1, the J gene TRBJ1-6, with D uncertain. Deletions cut 6 bases from V and 6 bases from J, with 12 bases between. The CDR3 is 13 residues long. Germline CDR1 reads DFQATT; CDR2 reads SNEGSKA (reference sequence).

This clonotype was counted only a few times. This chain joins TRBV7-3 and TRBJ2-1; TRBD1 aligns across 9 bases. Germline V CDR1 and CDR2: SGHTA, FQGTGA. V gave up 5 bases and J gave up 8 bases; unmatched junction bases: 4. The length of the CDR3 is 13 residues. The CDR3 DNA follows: TGTGCCAGCAGCCGACAGGGGGTCGATGAGCAGTTCTTC. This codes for CASSRQGVDEQFF.

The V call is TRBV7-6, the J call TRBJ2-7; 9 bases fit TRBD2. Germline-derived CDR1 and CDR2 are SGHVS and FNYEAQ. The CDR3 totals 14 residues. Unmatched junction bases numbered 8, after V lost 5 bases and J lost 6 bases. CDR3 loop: CASSPGTSWGEQYF. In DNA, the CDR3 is TGTGCCAGCAGCCCTGGGACTAGCTGGGGCGAGCAGTACTTC.

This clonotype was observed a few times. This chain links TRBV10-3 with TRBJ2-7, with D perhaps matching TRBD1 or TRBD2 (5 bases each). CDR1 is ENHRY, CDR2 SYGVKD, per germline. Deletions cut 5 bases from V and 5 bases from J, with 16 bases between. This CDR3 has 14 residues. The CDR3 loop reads CAISPGAHRNEQYF. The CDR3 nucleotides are TGTGCCATCAGTCCCGGGGCACATAGGAACGAGCAGTACTTC.

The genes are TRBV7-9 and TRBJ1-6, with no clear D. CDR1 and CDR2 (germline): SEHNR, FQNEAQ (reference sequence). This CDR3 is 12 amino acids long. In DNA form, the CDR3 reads TGTGCTTATGCCCGAGCGGGTTCACCCCTCCACTTT. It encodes CAYARAGSPLHF.

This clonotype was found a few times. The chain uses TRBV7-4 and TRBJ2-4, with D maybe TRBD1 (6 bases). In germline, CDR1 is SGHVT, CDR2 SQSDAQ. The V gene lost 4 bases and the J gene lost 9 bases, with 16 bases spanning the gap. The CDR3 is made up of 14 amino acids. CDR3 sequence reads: CASSCPQGFGIQYF. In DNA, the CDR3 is TGTGCCAGCAGCTGCCCCCAGGGGTTCGGCATTCAGTACTTC.

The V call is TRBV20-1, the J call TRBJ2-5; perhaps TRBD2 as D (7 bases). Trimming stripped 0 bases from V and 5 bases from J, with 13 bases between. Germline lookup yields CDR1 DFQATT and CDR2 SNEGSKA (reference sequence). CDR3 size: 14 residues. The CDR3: CSARDAGGGETQYF. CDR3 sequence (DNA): TGCAGTGCTAGAGATGCTGGCGGGGGCGAGACCCAGTACTTC.

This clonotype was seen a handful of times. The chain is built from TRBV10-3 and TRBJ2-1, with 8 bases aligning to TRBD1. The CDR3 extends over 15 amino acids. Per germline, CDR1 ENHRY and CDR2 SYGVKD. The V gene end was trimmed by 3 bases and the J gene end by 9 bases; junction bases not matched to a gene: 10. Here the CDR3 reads CAISDPGGGTGEQFF. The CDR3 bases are TGTGCCATCAGTGACCCTGGGGGCGGGACAGGTGAGCAGTTCTTC.

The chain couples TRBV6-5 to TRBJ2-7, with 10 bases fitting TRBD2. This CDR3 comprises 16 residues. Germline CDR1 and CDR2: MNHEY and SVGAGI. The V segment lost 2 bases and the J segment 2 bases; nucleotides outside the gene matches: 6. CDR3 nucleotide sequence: TGTGCCAGCAGTTACATTAGCGGGGGGAGGCCCTACGAGCAGTACTTC. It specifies CASSYISGGRPYEQYF.